A single T cell receptor beta chain is shown here with its context. The antigen is unknown. This CDR3 is built from 14 residues. CDR1 and CDR2 from the germline V gene are MGHDK and SYGVNS. Trimming removed 0 bases from V and 7 bases from J, with 9 bases in between. These data belong to a study of cytotoxic CD8 clonotypes in ibrutinib-treated CLL. On the study more broadly: Included were 10 to 12 relapsed/refractory and approximately 15 treatment-naive patients, of whom 17 were IGHV unmutated.

Depth targeted 1 in 200,000 to 1 in 1 million T cells, averaging 10x coverage per clonotype. This table comes from immunoSEQ multiplex PCR, and its TCRdb copy is limited to in-frame clones, with some not included. This table holds 110,000 to 150,000 clones, around 93% found once. Library input was approximately 1.8 micrograms of DNA from cryopreserved PBMCs. Study conclusions and caveats: Clonality rose at ibrutinib response, held steady in sustained remission, and fell toward baseline at progression.

The origin of this receptor is a human donor with chronic lymphocytic leukemia. The sequences come from PBMCs, collected after 12 months of ibrutinib treatment. The rearrangement joins TRBV25-1 to TRBJ1-4, with D uncertain. Here the CDR3 DNA reads TGTGCCAGCAGTGAATACAGTGCAGGTGAAAAACTGTTTTTT. Encoded protein: CASSEYSAGEKLFF.